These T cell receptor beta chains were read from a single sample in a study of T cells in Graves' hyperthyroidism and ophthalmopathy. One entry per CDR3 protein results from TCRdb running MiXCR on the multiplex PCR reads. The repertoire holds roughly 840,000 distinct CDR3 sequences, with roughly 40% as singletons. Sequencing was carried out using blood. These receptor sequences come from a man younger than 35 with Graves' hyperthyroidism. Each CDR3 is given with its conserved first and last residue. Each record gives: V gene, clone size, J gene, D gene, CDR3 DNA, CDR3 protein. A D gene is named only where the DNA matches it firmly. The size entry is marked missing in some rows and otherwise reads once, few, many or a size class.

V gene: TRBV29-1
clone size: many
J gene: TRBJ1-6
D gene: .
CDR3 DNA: TGCAGCGTTGAGGTAAGGGGCGGGACGAGGAATTCACCCCTCCACTTT
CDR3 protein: CSVEVRGGTRNSPLHF

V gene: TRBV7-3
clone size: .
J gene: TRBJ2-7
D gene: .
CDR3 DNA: TGTGCCAGCAGCTTAACGGCCGGGACGCACTCCTACGAGCAGTACTTC
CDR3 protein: CASSLTAGTHSYEQYF

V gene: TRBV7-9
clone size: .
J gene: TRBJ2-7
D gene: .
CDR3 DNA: TGTGCCAGCAGCTTAGCTGGGACGTACTACGAGCAGTACTTC
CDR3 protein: CASSLAGTYYEQYF

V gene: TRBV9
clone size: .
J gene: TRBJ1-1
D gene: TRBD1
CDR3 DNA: TGTGCCAGCAGCCCAAGAGGGACAGGGACTGAAGCTTTCTTT
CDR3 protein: CASSPRGTGTEAFF

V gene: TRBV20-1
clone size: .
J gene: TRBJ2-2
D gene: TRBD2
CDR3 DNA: TGCAGTGCTAGAGATAATCGGGGGGGAAACACCGGGGAGCTGTTTTTT
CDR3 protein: CSARDNRGGNTGELFF

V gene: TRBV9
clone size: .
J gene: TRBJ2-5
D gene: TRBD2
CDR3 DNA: TGTGCCAGCTCTGGAGAGGGACTAGGAGAGACCCAGTACTTC
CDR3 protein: CASSGEGLGETQYF

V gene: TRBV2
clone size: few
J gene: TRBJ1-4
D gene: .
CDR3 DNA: TGTGCCAGCAGTTACTCGCGACCGGGACAATTGCAAGGAAAACTGTTTTTT
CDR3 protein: CASSYSRPGQLQGKLFF

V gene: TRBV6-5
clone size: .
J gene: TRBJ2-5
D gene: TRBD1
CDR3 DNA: TGTGCCAGCAGGCCGGGACAGGGCAAGACCCAGTACTTC
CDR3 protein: CASRPGQGKTQYF

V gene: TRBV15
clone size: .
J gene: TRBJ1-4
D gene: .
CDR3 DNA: TGTGCCACCATGGAGCGGGAGACTAATGAAAAACTGTTTTTT
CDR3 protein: CATMERETNEKLFF

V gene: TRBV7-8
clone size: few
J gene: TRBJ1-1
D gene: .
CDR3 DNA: TGTGCCAGCAGCTCGGGGGCCCCCACTGAAGCTTTCTTT
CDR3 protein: CASSSGAPTEAFF

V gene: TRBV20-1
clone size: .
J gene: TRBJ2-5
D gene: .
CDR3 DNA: TGCAGTGCTACCTCTTGGGAGACCCAGTACTTC
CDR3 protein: CSATSWETQYF

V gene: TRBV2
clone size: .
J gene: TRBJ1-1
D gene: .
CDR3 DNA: TGTGCCAGCAGTGAAGATCCGGGTACCCTGAACACTGAAGCTTTCTTT
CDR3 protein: CASSEDPGTLNTEAFF

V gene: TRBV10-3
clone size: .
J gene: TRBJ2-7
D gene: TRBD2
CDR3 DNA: TGTGCCATTAGTGGGGCGAGCGGGAGTTACGAGCAGTACTTC
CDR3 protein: CAISGASGSYEQYF

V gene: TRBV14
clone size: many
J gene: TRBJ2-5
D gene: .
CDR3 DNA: TGTGCCAGCAGCCATGCGGAGACCCAGTACTTC
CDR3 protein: CASSHAETQYF

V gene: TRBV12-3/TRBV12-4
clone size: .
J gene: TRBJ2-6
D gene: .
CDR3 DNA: TGTGCCAGCAGCCCTCGGAGTTCTGGGGCCAACGTCCTGACTTTC
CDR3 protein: CASSPRSSGANVLTF

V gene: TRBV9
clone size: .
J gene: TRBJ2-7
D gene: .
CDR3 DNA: TGTGCCAGCAGCGAGAGGTACGGAGCAGAGTCATACGAGCAGTACTTC
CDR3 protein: CASSERYGAESYEQYF

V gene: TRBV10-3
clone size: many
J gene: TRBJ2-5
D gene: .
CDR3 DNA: TGTGCCATCAGTGACCTTAATGGAGAGACCCAGTACTTC
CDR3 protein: CAISDLNGETQYF

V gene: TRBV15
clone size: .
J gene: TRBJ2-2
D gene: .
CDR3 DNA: TGTGCCACCGGAAACCGGGACGGAAACACCGGGGAGCTGTTTTTT
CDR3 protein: CATGNRDGNTGELFF

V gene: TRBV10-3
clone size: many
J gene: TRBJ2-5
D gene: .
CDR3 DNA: TGTGCCGCAGACGGAACAGGGAACCAAGAGACCCAGTACTTC
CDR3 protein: CAADGTGNQETQYF

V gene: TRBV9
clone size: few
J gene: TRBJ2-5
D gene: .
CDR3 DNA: TGTGCCAGCAGCCCCCGTGGCGCTACAGCAACGGAGACCCAGTACTTC
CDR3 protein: CASSPRGATATETQYF

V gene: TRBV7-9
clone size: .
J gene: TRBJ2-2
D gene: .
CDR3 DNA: TGTGCCAGCAGCCACCAAAACAGGGAGACCGGGGAGCTGTTTTTT
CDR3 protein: CASSHQNRETGELFF

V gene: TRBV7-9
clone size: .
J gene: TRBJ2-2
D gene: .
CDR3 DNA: TGTGCCAGCAGCTTAACCTCAACACGAGGGGAGCTGTTTTTT
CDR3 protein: CASSLTSTRGELFF

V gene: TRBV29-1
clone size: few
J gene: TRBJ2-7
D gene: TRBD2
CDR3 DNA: TGTGCCTGGAGTGCTAGCGGGGGGTACGAGCAGTACTTC
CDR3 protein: CAWSASGGYEQYF

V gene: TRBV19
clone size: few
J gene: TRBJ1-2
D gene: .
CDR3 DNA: TGTGCCAGTAGTGCCCTTCAGGGACTACGCTATGGCTACACCTTC
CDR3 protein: CASSALQGLRYGYTF

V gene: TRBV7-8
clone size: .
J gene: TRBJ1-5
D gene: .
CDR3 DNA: TGTGCCAGCAGCTTAGTAAGGCAAGGACATCAGCCCCAGCATTTT
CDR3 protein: CASSLVRQGHQPQHF

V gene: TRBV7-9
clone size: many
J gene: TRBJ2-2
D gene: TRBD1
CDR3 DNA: TGTGCCAGCAGGCCGGGACAGGCGAACACCGGGGAGCTGTTTTTT
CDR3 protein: CASRPGQANTGELFF

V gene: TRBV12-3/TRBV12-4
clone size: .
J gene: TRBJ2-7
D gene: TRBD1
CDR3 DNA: TGTGCCAGCAAAGAGGGGACAGTTGCCTACGAGCAGTACTTC
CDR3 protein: CASKEGTVAYEQYF

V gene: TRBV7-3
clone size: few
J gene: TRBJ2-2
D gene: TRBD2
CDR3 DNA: TGTGCCAGCAGCTTACAGCGGGAGCCCGGGGAGCTGTTTTTT
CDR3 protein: CASSLQREPGELFF

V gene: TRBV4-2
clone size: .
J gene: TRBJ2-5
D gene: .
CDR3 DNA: TGTGCCAGCAGCTTGGGGCTGACAGGGAGGGAAGAGACCCAGTACTTC
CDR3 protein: CASSLGLTGREETQYF

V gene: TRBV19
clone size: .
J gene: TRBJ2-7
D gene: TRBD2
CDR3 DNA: TGTGCCAGTAGTTCCGGGACTAGCGGGAGTAGTCGCGAGCAGTACTTC
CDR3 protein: CASSSGTSGSSREQYF

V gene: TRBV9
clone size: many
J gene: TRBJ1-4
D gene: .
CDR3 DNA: TGTGCCAGCAGCAGACCCGGGACGAGGAGAGAAAAACTGTTTTTT
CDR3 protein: CASSRPGTRREKLFF

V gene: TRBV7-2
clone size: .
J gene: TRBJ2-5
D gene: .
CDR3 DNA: TGCGCCAGCAGCCAAGATGGAGCTAGGTCGGAGACCCAGTACTTC
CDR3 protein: CASSQDGARSETQYF

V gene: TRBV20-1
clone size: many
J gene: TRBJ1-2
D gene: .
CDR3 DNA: TGCAGTGCTTCGGGCATCTCTTATGGCTACACCTTC
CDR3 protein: CSASGISYGYTF

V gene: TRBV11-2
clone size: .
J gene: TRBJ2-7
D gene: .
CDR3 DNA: TGTGCCAGCAGTTATGGGGTGGGGGCCCCCTACGAGCAGTACTTC
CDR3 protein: CASSYGVGAPYEQYF

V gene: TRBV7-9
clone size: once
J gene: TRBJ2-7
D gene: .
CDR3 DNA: TGTGCCAGCAGCCAACGGGGGAACTACGAGCAGTACTTC
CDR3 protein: CASSQRGNYEQYF

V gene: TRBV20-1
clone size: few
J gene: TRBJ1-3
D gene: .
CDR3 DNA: TGCAGTGCTAGTCCCGGGACTACTGGAAACACCATATATTTT
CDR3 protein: CSASPGTTGNTIYF

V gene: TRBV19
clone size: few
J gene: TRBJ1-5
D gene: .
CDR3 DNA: TGTGCCAGTAGTACCCCGACCGGGCCATACGACGATCAGCCCCAGCATTTT
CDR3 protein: CASSTPTGPYDDQPQHF

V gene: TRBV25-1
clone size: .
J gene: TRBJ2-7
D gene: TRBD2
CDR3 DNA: TGTGCCAGCAGCTTGACATCCACGCGGGAGGGCATGTCCTACGAGCAGTACTTC
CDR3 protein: CASSLTSTREGMSYEQYF

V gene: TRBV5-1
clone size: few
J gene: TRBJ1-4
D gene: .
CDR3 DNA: TGCGCCAGCAGCTTGGCCAGGGGCCAGGAAAAACTGTTTTTT
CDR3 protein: CASSLARGQEKLFF

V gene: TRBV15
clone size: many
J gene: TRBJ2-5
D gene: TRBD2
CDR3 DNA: TGTGCCACCAGCAGCGGAGCGGGGCGTCAAGAGACCCAGTACTTC
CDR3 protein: CATSSGAGRQETQYF

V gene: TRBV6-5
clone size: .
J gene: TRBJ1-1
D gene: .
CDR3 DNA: TGTGCCAGCAGTTATTCCCGGGGGTACACTGAAGCTTTCTTT
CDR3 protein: CASSYSRGYTEAFF

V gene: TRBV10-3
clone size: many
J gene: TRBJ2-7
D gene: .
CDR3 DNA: TGTGCCATCAGTGAGAAGGCAGGGGACGAGCAGTACTTC
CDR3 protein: CAISEKAGDEQYF

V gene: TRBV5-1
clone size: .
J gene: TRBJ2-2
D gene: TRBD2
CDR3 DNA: TGCGCCAGCAGACCAGGGAGGGTGAACACCGGGGAGCTGTTTTTT
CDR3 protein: CASRPGRVNTGELFF

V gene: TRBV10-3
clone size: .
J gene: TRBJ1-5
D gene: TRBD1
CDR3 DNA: TGTGCCAGCACCCGGGACAGGGGGTCCCATCAGCCCCAGCATTTT
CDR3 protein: CASTRDRGSHQPQHF

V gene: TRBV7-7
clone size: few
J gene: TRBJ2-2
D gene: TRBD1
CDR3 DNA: TGTGCTAGCAGCTTAGGGCATTCTATCGGGACAGGGAGAACCGGGGAGCTGTTTTTT
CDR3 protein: CASSLGHSIGTGRTGELFF

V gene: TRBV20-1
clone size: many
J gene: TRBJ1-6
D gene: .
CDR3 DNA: TGCAGTGCTAGGGGGGGAAATAATTCACCCCTCCACTTT
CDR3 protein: CSARGGNNSPLHF